The T cell receptor (beta chain) under discussion was sequenced for a study of blood T cell repertoires in COVID-19. Study context: COVID-19 samples, acute and convalescent, were from the United States, Italy and Spain. Sample material is recorded as cDNA or gDNA derived from T cells, B-cell-depleted T cells, or PBMCs.

In the original processing: Researchers report that nucleated cell counts were estimated from reference gene primer amplification. Only in-frame clones appear in the TCRdb table, and some are missing; sequencing was by immunoSEQ multiplex PCR. Clone size and the V and J calls come from that table; the DNA yielded D and trimming. The profile covers more than 200,000 clones, with around 87% appearing a single time and roughly 4.9% taken by the ten largest. Followed over time, Seattle patients had been enrolled while infection was active. The clonotype originates from a woman aged 60-75 years with COVID-19, enrolled during active disease. Sequencing was carried out using peripheral blood.

The CDR3 coding sequence is TGTGCCACCAGTGATTTCGCGCAAGAGACCCAGTACTTC. Amino acid sequence: CATSDFAQETQYF. V and J are TRBV24-1 and TRBJ2-5; no definite D call. Germline CDR1 and CDR2: KGHDR and SFDVKD. This CDR3 is built from 13 residues. Trimming cost V 1 base and J 2 bases, with 4 bases left between them.